These 20 T cell receptor beta chains were all obtained from the same sample, sequenced in a study of T cell changes during pregnancy in multiple sclerosis. Assay used: immunoSEQ multiplex PCR; TCRdb lists only in-frame clones, some missing. The data show about 69,000 clones, approximately 90% seen once. Material: peripheral blood, obtained in the third trimester of pregnancy. These receptors all stem from a female donor with multiple sclerosis, enrolled in a pregnancy study.

The chain uses TRBV18 and TRBJ2-7; D remains unclear. This CDR3 region has 14 residues. Germline-derived CDR1 and CDR2 are KGHSH and LQKENI. Trimming left V 2 bases short and J 1 base short, with 9 bases between. As DNA, the CDR3 is TGTGCCAGCTCACCAAAGACGACATCCTACGAGCAGTACTTC. The encoded protein is CASSPKTTSYEQYF.

The rearrangement links TRBV28 to TRBJ1-2; 8 bases match TRBD1. Per germline, CDR1 MDHEN and CDR2 SYDVKM. CDR3 length equals 15 residues. Unmatched junction bases numbered 12, after V lost 4 bases and J lost 8 bases. The chain's CDR3 is CASSSPPGQGRGYTF. CDR3 bases: TGTGCCAGCAGTTCTCCCCCCGGACAGGGTAGGGGCTACACCTTC.

The chain combines TRBV11-2 with TRBJ1-2; D gene unclear. Germline CDR1 SGHAT, CDR2 FQNNGV. V was shortened by 2 bases and J by 0 bases, with 4 bases between the two germline ends. The CDR3 spans 13 residues. In DNA, the CDR3 is TGTGCCAGCAGCTTATCAGCTAACTATGGCTACACCTTC. Translated, it gives CASSLSANYGYTF.

The genes are TRBV9 and TRBJ2-3; 10 bases are shared with TRBD1. Germline CDR1 reads SGDLS; CDR2 reads YYNGEE. With V trimmed by 2 bases and J by 3 bases, 3 bases remained unmatched. The CDR3 contains 15 residues. CDR3 loop: CASSVGTGATDTQYF. The CDR3 bases are TGTGCCAGCAGCGTTGGGACAGGGGCGACAGATACGCAGTATTTT.

V is TRBV7-9 and J is TRBJ2-5; TRBD1 matches 7 bases. The J segment lost 4 bases and the V segment lost 1 base, leaving 6 bases of the junction unmatched. Germline assignment: CDR1 SEHNR and CDR2 FQNEAQ (reference sequence). This CDR3 is 15 amino acids long. The CDR3 sequence: CASSLGNRGGETQYF. In nucleotides, the CDR3 is TGTGCCAGCAGCTTAGGGAACAGGGGTGGAGAGACCCAGTACTTC. Using reference TRBV7-9 and TRBJ2-5 for the parts outside the CDR3, the full variable domain is DTGVSQNPRHKITKRGQNVTFRCDPISEHNRLYWYRQTLGQGPEFLTYFQNEAQLEKSRLLSDRFSAERPKGSFSTLEIQRTEQGDSAMYLCASSLGNRGGETQYFGPGTRLLVL.

This chain joins TRBV7-2 and TRBJ2-1, with a weak D call TRBD2 (5 bases). Germline-derived CDR1 and CDR2 are SGHTA and FQGNSA. The V end lost 1 base, the J end lost 7 bases, and 8 bases lay between the germline ends. The CDR3 has 13 amino acids. In nucleotides, the CDR3 is TGTGCCAGCAGCTTAGTACCGGGGAATGAGCAGTTCTTC. This codes for CASSLVPGNEQFF.

The chain couples TRBV7-2 to TRBJ2-7, with 9 bases fitting TRBD2. Germline V CDR1 and CDR2: SGHTA, FQGNSA. J lost 5 bases, V lost 5 bases, and 10 bases had no gene match. CDR3 length: 15 amino acids. This CDR3 is CASSLLVAGVDEQYF. The CDR3 DNA follows: TGTGCCAGCAGCCTACTCGTAGCGGGGGTCGACGAGCAGTACTTC.

V is TRBV30 and J is TRBJ1-5; D is possibly TRBD1 (5 bases). The ends were cut back, 3 bases at V and 9 bases at J, with 9 bases in the middle. The length of the CDR3 is 11 residues. Germline CDR1 GTSNPN, CDR2 SVGIG (reference sequence). The chain's CDR3 is CAWSQGGPQHF. The CDR3 bases are TGTGCCTGGAGCCAGGGAGGGCCCCAGCATTTT.

V is TRBV2 and J is TRBJ1-2, with D tentatively TRBD1 (6 bases). Germline V gene sequence: CDR1 SNHLY, CDR2 FYNNEI. The CDR3 has 13 amino acids. Trimming removed 7 bases from V and 6 bases from J, with 15 bases in between. The CDR3 here is CASKGGGEDGYTF. CDR3 coding DNA: TGTGCCAGCAAGGGGGGGGGAGAAGATGGCTACACCTTC.

This clone showed up just a few times. The V call is TRBV5-8, the J call TRBJ1-2; 7 bases line up with TRBD1. Germline V lookup: CDR1 SGHTS, CDR2 YDEGEE. V dropped 2 bases and J dropped 4; count of bases not matched to a gene: 5. CDR3 length: 14 residues. In DNA, the CDR3 is TGTGCCAGCAGCTTACTACAGGGGACCTATGGCTACACCTTC. Translated: CASSLLQGTYGYTF.

This chain links TRBV18 with TRBJ2-7, with TRBD1 matching over 8 bases. CDR1 KGHSH and CDR2 LQKENI come from the germline V gene. The trim removed 5 bases at V and 7 bases at J, leaving 1 base unmatched. This CDR3 comprises 11 residues. CDR3: CASSTGGEQYF. The CDR3 DNA reads as TGTGCCAGCTCAACAGGGGGTGAGCAGTACTTC.

This chain uses TRBV2 with TRBJ1-4; TRBD1 is a possible D gene (5 bases). The V and J ends lost 1 base and 2 bases respectively, with 8 bases between them. The CDR3 totals 15 residues. The germline gives CDR1 SNHLY, CDR2 FYNNEI. CDR3 nucleotides: TGTGCCAGCAGTGAAGGTGCAGGGACTAATGAAAAACTGTTTTTT. Its protein product is CASSEGAGTNEKLFF.

The chain combines TRBV9 with TRBJ2-7; 7 nucleotides align to TRBD1. V gave up 0 bases and J gave up 0 bases; unmatched junction bases: 6. This CDR3 region has 16 residues. Germline V gives CDR1 SGDLS, CDR2 YYNGEE. The CDR3 here is CASSVGARDSSYEQYF. CDR3 bases: TGTGCCAGCAGCGTAGGGGCTCGGGACAGCTCCTACGAGCAGTACTTC.

This chain uses TRBV10-3 with TRBJ1-1; D call uncertain. V dropped 3 bases and J dropped 0 bases, with 11 bases sitting between them. Germline V gene lookup returns CDR1 ENHRY and CDR2 SYGVKD. The CDR3 sequence is 15 residues long. The CDR3 DNA sequence: TGTGCCATCAGTGAAACGTCGCCGGTGAACACTGAAGCTTTCTTT. It translates to CAISETSPVNTEAFF.

The chain employs TRBV6-5 and TRBJ1-1; D is undetermined. The CDR3 is 12 residues long. CDR1 and CDR2 from the germline V gene are MNHEY and SVGAGI. Trimming removed 8 bases at V and 7 bases at J, with 14 bases between. For the CDR3, the DNA is TGTGCCAGCCGAGGGCGCGGGAATGAAGCTTTCTTT. Amino acids: CASRGRGNEAFF.

J is TRBJ2-3 and V is TRBV6-1; TRBD2 aligns across 8 bases. There are 16 residues in the CDR3. Germline V gives CDR1 MNHNS, CDR2 SASEGT. V trimming: 2 bases; J trimming: 6 bases; junction bases outside the gene matches: 10. The CDR3 region has the DNA TGTGCCAGCAGTGAACGGGGGGGCGGAGGGGTCGATACGCAGTATTTT. Its protein product is CASSERGGGGVDTQYF.

The chain has TRBV5-4 and TRBJ2-2; 7 bases match TRBD1. Germline-derived CDR1 and CDR2 are SGHNT and YYREEE (reference sequence). The length of the CDR3 is 15 residues. V shed 4 bases, J shed 6 bases, and the junction held 9 bases outside the gene matches. This chain's CDR3 is CASSRRQGISGELFF. The CDR3 nucleotides are TGTGCCAGCAGCCGACGACAGGGTATCTCCGGGGAGCTGTTTTTT.

The chain couples TRBV7-9 to TRBJ1-2; D is uncertain. The germline V and J ends were trimmed by 1 base and 1 base, with 10 bases remaining between them. From germline, CDR1 is SEHNR and CDR2 FQNEAQ (reference sequence). CDR3 size: 15 residues. Here the CDR3 DNA reads TGTGCCAGCAGCTTAGGGCAGGCTTTTAACTATGGCTACACCTTC. It specifies CASSLGQAFNYGYTF.

This rearrangement joins TRBV5-1 to TRBJ2-3; 12 nucleotides line up with TRBD2. In germline, CDR1 is SGHRS, CDR2 YFSETQ. Unmatched junction bases numbered 8, after V lost 4 bases and J lost 2 bases. The CDR3 runs 17 residues. CDR3 sequence reads: CASSKRLAGASTDTQYF. DNA for the CDR3: TGCGCCAGCAGCAAAAGACTAGCGGGGGCCTCCACAGATACGCAGTATTTT.

V is TRBV18 and J is TRBJ1-2, with TRBD1 matching over 9 bases. J lost 3 bases, V lost 2 bases, and 10 bases had no gene match. The CDR3 runs to 17 residues. The germline gives CDR1 KGHSH, CDR2 LQKENI. This CDR3 reads CASSPWDRDGSHYGYTF. The CDR3 nucleotides read TGTGCCAGCTCACCATGGGACAGGGATGGGTCACACTATGGCTACACCTTC.